This T cell receptor (beta chain) was identified during a study of CD8 T cells in Susac syndrome. RNA, at 0.5 to 1 ug, was reverse transcribed with random hexamers. Amplification of TCR beta CDR3 across 54 Vbeta and 13 Jbeta was performed with immunoSEQ multiplex PCR. MiXCR was run by TCRdb on the immunoSEQ multiplex PCR reads, yielding one entry per CDR3 protein. Of about 210,000 distinct CDR3 sequences listed, 95% are singletons. The multiple sclerosis controls comprised treatment-naive patients whose relapsing-remitting disease was stable or active. TEMRA cells were FACS-enriched, and CD8+ and CD4+ T cells were isolated negatively. From germline, CDR1 is SGHTA and CDR2 FQGNSA. The V and J ends lost 2 bases and 11 bases respectively, with 10 bases between them. The CDR3 length is 12 residues.

The sequenced sample consisted of CD4+ T cells from PBMCs. The source is a human donor with multiple sclerosis. This sequence joins TRBV7-2 and TRBJ2-1, with D unclear. CDR3: CASSLSFPKQFF. The CDR3 nucleotides are TGTGCCAGCAGCTTAAGCTTCCCCAAGCAGTTCTTC.